This T cell receptor beta chain was obtained from a study of identical twins. This clonotype turned up a few times. The CDR3 has 14 residues. Germline CDR1 and CDR2: SEHNR and FQNEAQ (reference sequence). Trimming removed 0 bases at V and 0 bases at J, with 5 bases between. In TCRdb, the 5' RACE reads were re-called with MiXCR into one record per CDR3 protein. The sample includes 750,000 to 950,000 distinct CDR3 sequences, 9% to 15% of them seen just once. Another study also made use of these data, one on yellow fever vaccine responses in identical twins.

Sequencing was done on a sample of PBMCs. This chain connects TRBV7-9 to TRBJ1-2; D is ambiguous. This sequence was found in a woman aged 18-29 years in good health. The DNA of the CDR3 is TGTGCCAGCAGCTTAGCAAATACTAACTATGGCTACACCTTC. Protein: CASSLANTNYGYTF. Together with reference TRBV7-9 and TRBJ1-2, the CDR3 gives the full variable domain: DTGVSQNPRHKITKRGQNVTFRCDPISEHNRLYWYRQTLGQGPEFLTYFQNEAQLEKSRLLSDRFSAERPKGSFSTLEIQRTEQGDSAMYLCASSLANTNYGYTFGSGTRLTVV.